This T cell receptor (beta chain) was identified during a study of T cell repertoires in cytomegalovirus infection. Each CDR3 protein is one row after TCRdb ran MiXCR on the reads. Of under 200,000 distinct CDR3 sequences listed, 8% to 10% are singletons. Broader study findings: HLA-C-restricted CMV clonotypes gave the most frequent clonotype in two of eight donors.

The CDR3 covers 15 residues. Trimming took off 3 bases at V and 0 bases at J, with 12 bases between the two ends. Germline loops: CDR1 SEHNR, CDR2 FQNEAQ (reference sequence). This clonotype was seen repeatedly, ten times or more. Its antigen remains unknown. Sequenced input: PBMCs. This receptor was taken from a human donor in good health (CMV status not recorded). Some clones in this sample may be carry-over from other donors' samples. This chain joins TRBV7-9 and TRBJ2-7; D call uncertain. The chain's CDR3 is CASSLAPSTSYEQYF. CDR3 in DNA: TGTGCCAGCAGCTTGGCCCCCAGTACCTCCTACGAGCAGTACTTC.